The rows below give T cell receptor beta chains drawn from one sample of a study of T cells after yellow fever vaccination. TCRdb redid the calling of the 5' RACE reads with MiXCR, one entry per CDR3 protein. Of about 74,000 distinct CDR3 sequences in the sample, more than 5.5% were seen once. The specimen comprised CD8+ T cells sorted from PBMCs, sampled 5 to 6 days after the first yellow fever vaccination. These receptors all come from a young man who received the YFV17D yellow fever vaccine. Both conserved end residues are part of each CDR3. A D gene is named only where the DNA matches it firmly. Rows give clone size only sometimes, using once, few, many, or a class for an expanded clone.

CAVDPRDRVYNEQFF,TGCGCCGTAGATCCACGGGACAGAGTCTACAATGAGCAGTTCTTC,TRBV5-1,many,TRBD1,TRBJ2-1
CAISESWQGALGGELFF,TGTGCCATCAGTGAATCCTGGCAGGGGGCGTTAGGTGGGGAGCTGTTTTTT,TRBV10-3,many,TRBD1,TRBJ2-2
CASSLVPNTDTQYF,TGTGCCAGCAGCTTAGTCCCTAACACAGATACGCAGTATTTT,TRBV13,NA,NA,TRBJ2-3
CASSTTGGSDTQYF,TGTGCCAGCAGCACTACGGGGGGCTCTGATACGCAGTATTTT,TRBV4-2,many,NA,TRBJ2-3
CASGRLAGGGETQYF,TGTGCCAGCGGTAGACTAGCGGGGGGAGGAGAGACCCAGTACTTC,TRBV12-3/TRBV12-4,many,TRBD2,TRBJ2-5
CASSDYPWDTEAFF,TGTGCCAGCAGTGATTACCCATGGGACACTGAAGCTTTCTTT,TRBV2,many,NA,TRBJ1-1
CASSASTPSSYNEQFF,TGTGCCAGCAGTGCCAGCACCCCTAGCTCCTACAATGAGCAGTTCTTC,TRBV6-1,many,NA,TRBJ2-1
CASSPGTSAYEQYF,TGCGCCAGCAGCCCCGGGACTAGCGCATACGAGCAGTACTTC,TRBV4-1,NA,TRBD2,TRBJ2-7
CASRATGPGSQPQHF,TGCGCCAGCAGGGCAACAGGGCCGGGGAGTCAGCCCCAGCATTTT,TRBV5-1,few,NA,TRBJ1-5
CSASPPGRTGWDIQYF,TGCAGTGCTAGTCCCCCGGGACGGACGGGTTGGGACATTCAGTACTTC,TRBV20-1,NA,NA,TRBJ2-4
CASIDDRLNTGELFF,TGTGCCAGCATTGACGACAGGCTGAACACCGGGGAGCTGTTTTTT,TRBV6-1,few,NA,TRBJ2-2
CASSLPMGDNGKYEQYF,TGTGCCAGCAGCTTACCCATGGGGGACAACGGGAAATACGAGCAGTACTTC,TRBV7-2,few,NA,TRBJ2-7
CASSMPGTQETQYF,TGTGCCAGTAGCATGCCGGGCACCCAAGAGACCCAGTACTTC,TRBV19,many,NA,TRBJ2-5
CASSGGADGALETQYF,TGTGCCAGCAGTGGGGGGGCGGACGGAGCTCTTGAGACCCAGTACTTC,TRBV6-1,few,NA,TRBJ2-5
CASSLTGPTYNEQFF,TGCGCCAGCAGCTTAACCGGGCCTACCTACAATGAGCAGTTCTTC,TRBV4-1,NA,NA,TRBJ2-1
CASSLVTGTNYEQYF,TGTGCCAGCAGCTTAGTTACCGGAACGAACTACGAGCAGTACTTC,TRBV7-2,few,NA,TRBJ2-7
CASSLGQGLYNEQFF,TGCGCCAGCAGCCTAGGACAGGGGCTCTACAATGAGCAGTTCTTC,TRBV4-1,many,TRBD1,TRBJ2-1
CASNPPHTGELFF,TGTGCCAGCAATCCACCCCACACCGGGGAGCTGTTTTTT,TRBV2,few,NA,TRBJ2-2
CASSPHYEQYF,TGTGCCAGCAGCCCCCACTACGAGCAGTACTTC,TRBV7-3,few,NA,TRBJ2-7
CASSHGPAVRAGELFF,TGCGCCAGCAGCCACGGGCCGGCAGTTCGCGCCGGGGAGCTGTTTTTT,TRBV4-3,many,NA,TRBJ2-2
CASSPPSEGFSTEAFF,TGTGCCAGCAGTCCTCCCTCGGAGGGGTTCTCCACTGAAGCTTTCTTT,TRBV27,NA,NA,TRBJ1-1
CASSPGQGDTQYF,TGTGCCAGCAGCCCCGGACAGGGTGATACGCAGTATTTT,TRBV6-5,NA,TRBD1,TRBJ2-3
CVSSRYNEQFF,TGTGTCAGCAGTCGGTACAATGAGCAGTTCTTC,TRBV27,NA,NA,TRBJ2-1
CASSGGVVNTEAFF,TGTGCCAGCAGCGGGGGGGTTGTGAACACTGAAGCTTTCTTT,TRBV9,few,NA,TRBJ1-1
CASSFNDRAGPSNQPQHF,TGTGCCAGCAGTTTCAACGACAGGGCGGGCCCCAGCAATCAGCCCCAGCATTTT,TRBV12-3/TRBV12-4,few,TRBD1,TRBJ1-5
CASSSQGQSYEQYF,TGTGCCAGCTCATCGCAGGGGCAATCCTACGAGCAGTACTTC,TRBV18,few,NA,TRBJ2-7
CASSYSRTGGRWGQYF,TGTGCCAGCAGTTACTCGAGAACGGGGGGCCGGTGGGGGCAGTATTTT,TRBV6-5,few,NA,TRBJ2-3
CASSYREKGTEAFF,TGTGCCAGCAGCTACAGGGAGAAGGGCACTGAAGCTTTCTTT,TRBV7-9,NA,NA,TRBJ1-1
CASGGQGAFEQYF,TGCGCCAGCGGGGGACAGGGGGCGTTCGAGCAGTACTTC,TRBV5-1,NA,TRBD1,TRBJ2-7
CSGTQNTEAFF,TGCAGTGGGACCCAGAACACTGAAGCTTTCTTT,TRBV20-1,few,NA,TRBJ1-1
CSARDRLPYNEQFF,TGCAGTGCTAGAGATCGGCTCCCCTACAATGAGCAGTTCTTC,TRBV20-1,few,NA,TRBJ2-1
CASSDSGGAGDTQYF,TGTGCCAGCAGTGACAGCGGGGGGGCAGGAGATACGCAGTATTTT,TRBV9,many,TRBD2,TRBJ2-3
CASSQGTLDEQYF,TGCGCCAGCAGCCAAGGTACTCTGGACGAGCAGTACTTC,TRBV4-1,many,NA,TRBJ2-7
CASQDPRYGGYTF,TGCGCCAGTCAGGATCCACGCTATGGTGGCTACACCTTC,TRBV5-1,NA,NA,TRBJ1-2
CAISPSGGRGNEQFF,TGTGCCATCAGCCCCTCTGGCGGCCGGGGCAATGAGCAGTTCTTC,TRBV10-3,many,NA,TRBJ2-1
CASSQDRHSNQPQHF,TGCGCCAGCAGCCAAGACAGGCATAGCAATCAGCCCCAGCATTTT,TRBV4-3,many,NA,TRBJ1-5
CASSPNRVNSYEQYF,TGTGCCAGCAGCCCGAACCGTGTGAACTCCTACGAGCAGTACTTC,TRBV7-8,many,NA,TRBJ2-7